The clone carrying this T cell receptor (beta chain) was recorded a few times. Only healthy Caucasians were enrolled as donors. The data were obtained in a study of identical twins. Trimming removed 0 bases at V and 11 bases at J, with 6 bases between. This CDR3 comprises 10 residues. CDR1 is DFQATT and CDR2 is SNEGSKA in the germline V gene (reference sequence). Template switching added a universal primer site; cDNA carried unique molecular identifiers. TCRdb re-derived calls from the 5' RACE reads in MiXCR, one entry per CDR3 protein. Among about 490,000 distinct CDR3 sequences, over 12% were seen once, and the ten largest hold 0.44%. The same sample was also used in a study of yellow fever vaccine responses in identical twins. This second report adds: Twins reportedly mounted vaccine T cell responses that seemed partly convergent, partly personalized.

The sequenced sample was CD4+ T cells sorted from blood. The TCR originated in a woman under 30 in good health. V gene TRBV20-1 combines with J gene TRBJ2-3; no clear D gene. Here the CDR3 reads CSARERLQYF. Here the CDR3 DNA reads TGCAGTGCTAGAGAACGGTTGCAGTATTTT.